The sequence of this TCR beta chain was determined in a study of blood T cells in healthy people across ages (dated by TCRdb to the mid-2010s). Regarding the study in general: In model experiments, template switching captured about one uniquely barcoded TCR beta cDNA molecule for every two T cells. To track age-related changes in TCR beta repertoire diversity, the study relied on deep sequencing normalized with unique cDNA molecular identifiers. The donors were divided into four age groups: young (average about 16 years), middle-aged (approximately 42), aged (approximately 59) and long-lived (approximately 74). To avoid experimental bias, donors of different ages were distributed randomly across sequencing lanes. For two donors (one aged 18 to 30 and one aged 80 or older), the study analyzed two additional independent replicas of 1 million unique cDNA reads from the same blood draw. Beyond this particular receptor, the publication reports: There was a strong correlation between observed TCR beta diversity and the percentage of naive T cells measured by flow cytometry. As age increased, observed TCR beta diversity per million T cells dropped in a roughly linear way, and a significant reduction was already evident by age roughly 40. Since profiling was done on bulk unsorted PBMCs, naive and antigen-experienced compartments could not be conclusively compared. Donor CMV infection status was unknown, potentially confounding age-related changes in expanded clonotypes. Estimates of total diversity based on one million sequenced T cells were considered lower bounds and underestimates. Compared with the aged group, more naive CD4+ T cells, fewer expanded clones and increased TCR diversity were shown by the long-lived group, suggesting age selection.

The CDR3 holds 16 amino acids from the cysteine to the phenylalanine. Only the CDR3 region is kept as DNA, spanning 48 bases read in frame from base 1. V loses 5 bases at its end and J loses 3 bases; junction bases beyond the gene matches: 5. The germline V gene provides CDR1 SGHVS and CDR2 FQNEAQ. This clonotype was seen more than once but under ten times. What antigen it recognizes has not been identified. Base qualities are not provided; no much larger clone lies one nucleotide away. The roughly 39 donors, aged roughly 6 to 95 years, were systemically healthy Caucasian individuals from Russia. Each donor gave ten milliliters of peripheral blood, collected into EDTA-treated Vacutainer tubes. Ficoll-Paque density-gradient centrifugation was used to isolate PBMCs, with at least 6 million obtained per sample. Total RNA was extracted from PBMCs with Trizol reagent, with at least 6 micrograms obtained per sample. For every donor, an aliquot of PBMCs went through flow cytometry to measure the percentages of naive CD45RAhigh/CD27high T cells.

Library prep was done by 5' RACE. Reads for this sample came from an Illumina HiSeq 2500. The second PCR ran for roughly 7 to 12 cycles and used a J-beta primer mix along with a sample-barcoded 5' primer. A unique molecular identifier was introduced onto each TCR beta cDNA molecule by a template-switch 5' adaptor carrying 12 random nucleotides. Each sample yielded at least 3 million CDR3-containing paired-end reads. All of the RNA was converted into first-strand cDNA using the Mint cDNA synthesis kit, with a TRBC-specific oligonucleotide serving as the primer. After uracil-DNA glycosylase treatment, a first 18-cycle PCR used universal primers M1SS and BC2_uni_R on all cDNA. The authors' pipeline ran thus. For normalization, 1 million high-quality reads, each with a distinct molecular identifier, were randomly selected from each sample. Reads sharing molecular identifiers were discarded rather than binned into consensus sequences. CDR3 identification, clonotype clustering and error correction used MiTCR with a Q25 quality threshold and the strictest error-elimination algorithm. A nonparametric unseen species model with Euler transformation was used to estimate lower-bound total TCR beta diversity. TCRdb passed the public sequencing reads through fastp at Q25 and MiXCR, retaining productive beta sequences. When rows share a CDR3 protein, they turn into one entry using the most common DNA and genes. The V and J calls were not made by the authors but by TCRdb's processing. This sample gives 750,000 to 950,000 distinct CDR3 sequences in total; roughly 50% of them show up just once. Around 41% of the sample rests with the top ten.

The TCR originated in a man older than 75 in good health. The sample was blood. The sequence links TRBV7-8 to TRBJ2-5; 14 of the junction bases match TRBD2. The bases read TGTGCCAGCAGCCCCGGGGGACTAGCGGGAGAAGAGACCCAGTACTTC. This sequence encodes CASSPGGLAGEETQYF. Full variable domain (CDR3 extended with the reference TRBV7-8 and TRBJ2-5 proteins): GAGVSQSPRYKVAKRGQDVALRCDPISGHVSLFWYQQALGQGPEFLTYFQNEAQLDKSGLPSDRFFAERPEGSVSTLKIQRTQQEDSAVYLCASSPGGLAGEETQYFGPGTRLLVL.